Shown below are 26 T cell receptor beta chains from a single sample sequenced in a study of blood T cell repertoires in COVID-19. Assay used: immunoSEQ multiplex PCR; TCRdb lists only in-frame clones, some missing. The sample holds around 250,000 clones, roughly 84% seen once. The sample taken for sequencing was peripheral blood. The receptors shown here come from a woman younger than 35 with acute or convalescent COVID-19.

The rearrangement uses TRBV5-1 and TRBJ2-1, with 8 positions matching TRBD1. CDR3 length: 15 residues. Germline V gene data show CDR1 as SGHRS and CDR2 as YFSETQ. V shed 0 bases, J shed 7 bases, and the junction held 6 bases outside the gene matches. CDR3 sequence (DNA): TGCGCCAGCAGCTTGGTAGGCAGGGGGCTAAATGAGCAGTTCTTC. Encoded protein: CASSLVGRGLNEQFF. Full variable domain (remainder filled in from reference TRBV5-1 and TRBJ2-1): KAGVTQTPRYLIKTRGQQVTLSCSPISGHRSVSWYQQTPGQGLQFLFEYFSETQRNKGNFPGRFSGRQFSNSRSEMNVSTLELGDSALYLCASSLVGRGLNEQFFGPGTRLTVL.

This chain links TRBV19 with TRBJ2-1; TRBD2 agrees at 9 bases. The CDR3 is 17 amino acids. J was trimmed by 6 bases and V by 3 bases; bases with no gene match: 12. Germline V gives CDR1 LNHDA, CDR2 SQIVND (reference sequence). CDR3 bases: TGTGCCAGTAGTATGGAACTAGCGGGTGGGGGTAGCAATGAGCAGTTCTTC. Its translation: CASSMELAGGGSNEQFF.

V is TRBV10-3 and J is TRBJ2-3; weak D call: TRBD2 (5 bases). V was clipped by 3 bases and J by 4 bases, with 14 bases between them. This CDR3 contains 15 residues. From germline, CDR1 is ENHRY and CDR2 SYGVKD. CDR3 bases: TGTGCCATCAGTGAAAGAGGGTCCTATTCAGATACGCAGTATTTT. It specifies CAISERGSYSDTQYF.

V is TRBV27 and J is TRBJ1-2; 8 bases align to TRBD1. Germline assignment: CDR1 MNHEY and CDR2 SMNVEV (reference sequence). After removal of 6 bases from V and 1 base from J, the junction contained 4 bases not matched to a gene. The CDR3 sequence is 14 residues long. This CDR3 is CASSEDRVNYGYTF. CDR3 sequence (DNA): TGTGCCAGCAGCGAGGACAGGGTTAACTATGGCTACACCTTC.

The rearrangement joins TRBV3-1 (or the pseudogene TRBV3-2) to TRBJ1-1, with D possibly being TRBD1 (5 bases). This CDR3 is built from 12 residues. Trimming removed 2 bases at V and 11 bases at J, with 12 bases between. Per the germline V gene, CDR1 is LGHDT and CDR2 is YNNKEL (reference sequence). The chain's CDR3 is CASSQQGLVAFF. For the CDR3, the DNA is TGTGCCAGCAGCCAACAGGGATTGGTGGCTTTCTTT.

CDR3 in DNA: TGTGCCACCAGTTTGGTAGCGGGAGGCTACAATGAGCAGTTCTTC. Amino acid sequence: CATSLVAGGYNEQFF. V is TRBV24-1 and J is TRBJ2-1, with 10 bases matching TRBD2. Germline V lookup: CDR1 KGHDR, CDR2 SFDVKD. Germline trimming cut 6 bases from V and 3 bases from J; bases unmatched to any gene: 4. CDR3 length: 15 residues.

The chain uses TRBV7-8 and TRBJ2-3, with D perhaps matching TRBD1 (6 bases). Germline V gene data show CDR1 as SGHVS and CDR2 as FQNEAQ. This CDR3 region has 20 residues. Trimming cost V 5 bases and J 0 bases, with 27 bases left between them. CDR3 region: CASSLGGASRARTSTDTQYF. The CDR3 bases are TGTGCCAGCAGCCTAGGGGGTGCTTCTAGAGCGAGGACTAGCACAGATACGCAGTATTTT.

The chain uses TRBV27 and TRBJ2-7, with 9 bases that match TRBD1. With V trimmed by 5 bases and J by 6 bases, 11 bases remained unmatched. The length of the CDR3 is 15 residues. The germline V gene encodes CDR1 MNHEY and CDR2 SMNVEV (reference sequence). The DNA for the CDR3 is TGTGCCAGCAGTGCGACAGGGGGGCATAAGCTCGAGCAGTACTTC. Encoded protein: CASSATGGHKLEQYF.

The CDR3 region is CASSLGPLSSGRAANTDTQYF. DNA for the CDR3: TGCGCCAGCAGCTTGGGGCCTCTGTCTAGCGGGAGGGCCGCCAACACAGATACGCAGTATTTT. This chain connects TRBV5-1 to TRBJ2-3; 12 bases are shared with TRBD2. With 0 bases clipped from V and 2 bases from J, the junction kept 16 bases outside the gene matches. CDR3 length: 21 residues. In germline, CDR1 is SGHRS, CDR2 YFSETQ.

The chain carries TRBV9 and TRBJ2-7; D remains ambiguous. V was cut by 0 bases and J by 3 bases, with 10 bases left in between. Germline CDR1 and CDR2: SGDLS and YYNGEE. CDR3 length: 14 residues. The CDR3 here is CASSVGPESYEQYF. The CDR3 region has the DNA TGTGCCAGCAGCGTAGGCCCGGAGAGCTACGAGCAGTACTTC. Full variable domain (remainder filled in from reference TRBV9 and TRBJ2-7): DSGVTQTPKHLITATGQRVTLRCSPRSGDLSVYWYQQSLDQGLQFLIQYYNGEERAKGNILERFSAQQFPDLHSELNLSSLELGDSALYFCASSVGPESYEQYFGPGTRLTVT.

V is TRBV27 and J is TRBJ1-2; 8 nucleotides line up with TRBD1. The V segment lost 0 bases and the J segment 4 bases; nucleotides outside the gene matches: 4. Germline lookup yields CDR1 MNHEY and CDR2 SMNVEV (reference sequence). The CDR3 extends over 15 amino acids. CDR3 sequence (DNA): TGTGCCAGCAGTTTATCCCCCACAGGGGGCTATGGCTACACCTTC. Amino acids: CASSLSPTGGYGYTF.

This chain connects TRBV5-3 to TRBJ1-5, with 7 nucleotides matching TRBD1. TRBV5-3 is given ORF status, its function remaining uncertain. The CDR3 sequence is 14 residues long. Trimming took 0 bases from V and 7 from J; bases not matched to a gene: 4. CDR3 DNA sequence: TGTGCCAGAAGCTTGGACAGGGGCCGGCAGCCCCAGCATTTT. It encodes CARSLDRGRQPQHF.

J is TRBJ2-6 and V is TRBV25-1; 8 bases are shared with TRBD1. V dropped 2 bases and J dropped 2; count of bases not matched to a gene: 5. In germline, CDR1 is MGHDK, CDR2 SYGVNS. This CDR3 is 17 amino acids long. CDR3 loop: CASSEDRGLPGANVLTF. CDR3 bases: TGTGCCAGCAGTGAAGACAGGGGACTCCCTGGGGCCAACGTCCTGACTTTC.

This clone was picked up one time. The V call is TRBV29-1, the J call TRBJ1-1; tentatively, D is TRBD1 (5 bases). CDR1 is SQVTM, CDR2 ANQGSEA, per germline. The CDR3 is 14 residues long. The V gene lost 0 bases and the J gene lost 5 bases, with 13 bases spanning the gap. The CDR3 coding sequence is TGCAGCGTTGAAGAGGGGCCACGATGGACTGAAGCTTTCTTT. Its protein is CSVEEGPRWTEAFF.

The J gene is TRBJ2-3, the V gene TRBV7-2, with 10 bases identical to TRBD2. J gave up 4 bases and V 2 bases, and 3 bases lay outside the gene matches. The germline V gene encodes CDR1 SGHTA and CDR2 FQGNSA. This CDR3 is 15 amino acids long. The CDR3 region is CASSLTSGIADTQYF. The CDR3 region has the DNA TGTGCCAGCAGCTTAACTAGCGGGATCGCAGATACGCAGTATTTT.

This clone has only a few counts. J is TRBJ2-1 and V is TRBV4-3; D may be TRBD2 (5 bases). V shed 0 bases and J shed 7 bases, with 19 bases lying between them. Germline V gene data show CDR1 as LGHNA and CDR2 as YSLEER. The CDR3 totals 17 residues. The CDR3 here is CASSQDRSPGVGNEQFF. The CDR3 DNA reads as TGCGCCAGCAGCCAAGATAGAAGCCCCGGGGTCGGGAATGAGCAGTTCTTC.

The chain has TRBV2 and TRBJ1-6; D might be TRBD1 (5 bases). V was trimmed by 6 bases and J by 5 bases, leaving 11 bases between them. Germline CDR1 reads SNHLY; CDR2 reads FYNNEI. The CDR3 covers 14 residues. The CDR3 DNA is TGTGCCAGCAGAGGGGTCGGCCATAATTCACCCCTCCACTTT. Translation gives CASRGVGHNSPLHF. Combining the CDR3 with reference TRBV2 and TRBJ1-6 gives the whole variable domain EPEVTQTPSHQVTQMGQEVILRCVPISNHLYFYWYRQILGQKVEFLVSFYNNEISEKSEIFDDQFSVERPDGSNFTLKIRSTKLEDSAMYFCASRGVGHNSPLHFGNGTRLTVT.

This chain uses TRBV5-1 with TRBJ1-1; no reliable D call. Trimming took off 0 bases at V and 5 bases at J, with 14 bases between the two ends. The CDR3 is 15 residues long. Germline-derived CDR1 and CDR2 are SGHRS and YFSETQ. CDR3 sequence reads: CASSLASVGGTEAFF. The DNA of the CDR3 is TGCGCCAGCAGCTTGGCCAGCGTCGGTGGGACTGAAGCTTTCTTT.

This chain links TRBV10-1 with TRBJ2-1, with 10 bases matching TRBD2. Trimming cost V 4 bases and J 9 bases; bases outside gene matches: 6. Germline lookup yields CDR1 WNHNN and CDR2 SYGVQD (reference sequence). This CDR3 has 14 residues. This chain's CDR3 is CASSASGRAGEQFF. Written as DNA, the CDR3 is TGCGCCAGCAGTGCCAGCGGGAGGGCAGGTGAGCAGTTCTTC.

Here the CDR3 reads CASSQGQGARNIQYF. The CDR3 DNA reads TGCGCCAGCAGCCAAGGTCAGGGGGCCCGTAACATTCAGTACTTC. The V call is TRBV4-3, the J call TRBJ2-4; TRBD1 matches 8 bases. The V gene end was trimmed by 1 base and the J gene end by 7 bases; junction bases not matched to a gene: 6. Germline lookup yields CDR1 LGHNA and CDR2 YSLEER. This CDR3 has 15 amino acids.

V gene TRBV13 combines with J gene TRBJ1-2; maybe TRBD1 (5 bases). This CDR3 is built from 14 residues. Germline loops: CDR1 PRHDT, CDR2 FYEKMQ (reference sequence). V was cut by 3 bases and J by 5 bases, with 13 bases left in between. The DNA of the CDR3 is TGTGCCAGCAGCTTTCGACAGACATATTATGGCTACACCTTC. Residues: CASSFRQTYYGYTF. The full variable domain, in which reference TRBV13 and TRBJ1-2 provide the parts outside the CDR3, is AAGVIQSPRHLIKEKRETATLKCYPIPRHDTVYWYQQGPGQDPQFLISFYEKMQSDKGSIPDRFSAQQFSDYHSELNMSSLELGDSALYFCASSFRQTYYGYTFGSGTRLTVV.

The chain links TRBV18 to TRBJ1-4; D uncertain. This CDR3 spans 14 amino acids. The V end lost 4 bases, the J end lost 4 bases, and 10 bases lay between the germline ends. The germline gives CDR1 KGHSH, CDR2 LQKENI. CDR3 DNA: TGTGCCAGCTCACGGGCTGCCCGTAATGAAAAACTGTTTTTT. Protein sequence: CASSRAARNEKLFF.

This chain's CDR3 is CASSSFRDTGELFF. The CDR3 region has the DNA TGTGCCAGCAGCTCCTTCAGGGACACCGGGGAGCTGTTTTTT. This chain uses TRBV7-2 with TRBJ2-2; TRBD1 is a possible D gene (5 bases). CDR3 length equals 14 residues. Germline V gene sequence: CDR1 SGHTA, CDR2 FQGNSA. V lost 4 bases and J lost 3, with 9 bases in between. Based on the CDR3 plus reference TRBV7-2 and TRBJ2-2, the full variable domain is GAGVSQSPSNKVTEKGKDVELRCDPISGHTALYWYRQSLGQGLEFLIYFQGNSAPDKSGLPSDRFSAERTGGSVSTLTIQRTQQEDSAVYLCASSSFRDTGELFFGEGSRLTVL.

V is TRBV6-2 or TRBV6-3 and J is TRBJ2-7; 8 bases match TRBD1. The V gene's germline CDR1 is MNHEY and CDR2 SVGEGT. The CDR3 is 12 amino acids. Unmatched junction bases numbered 3, after V lost 2 bases and J lost 9 bases. The chain's CDR3 is CASSYPGGRQYF. Written as DNA, the CDR3 is TGTGCCAGCAGTTACCCAGGGGGCAGGCAGTACTTC.

V gene TRBV28 combines with J gene TRBJ1-3; a weak D match, TRBD1 (6 bases). This CDR3 is built from 14 residues. CDR1 is MDHEN, CDR2 SYDVKM, per germline. Trimming pared 2 bases from V and 7 bases from J, leaving 12 bases between. In nucleotides, the CDR3 is TGTGCCAGCAGTTTACAGGGGTACGGGAACACCATATATTTT. It yields the protein CASSLQGYGNTIYF.

The CDR3 DNA reads TGTGCCAGCAGTCCCGTCGGGTTGTTGAACACCGGGGAGCTGTTTTTT. It codes for CASSPVGLLNTGELFF. V usage is TRBV28 and J usage is TRBJ2-2; D unclear. CDR3 length: 16 amino acids. V was clipped by 5 bases and J by 1 base, with 14 bases between them. Germline loops: CDR1 MDHEN, CDR2 SYDVKM.